The T cell receptor beta chain under discussion was sequenced for a study of blood T cell repertoires in COVID-19. Repertoires were generated with immunoSEQ multiplex PCR, while TCRdb's copy carries only in-frame clones and drops some. The data contain around 54,000 clones, around four fifths of them singletons. The CDR3 length is 14 residues. The V end was cut by 0 bases, the J end by 2 bases, with 6 bases between. Looked up from germline, CDR1 is SGHDT and CDR2 is YYEEEE. This TCR was sampled from a woman aged 45 to 65 with acute COVID-19. The chain links TRBV5-6 to TRBJ1-3; D is unclear. Sequenced: PBMCs or T cells enriched from blood (not recorded which). The DNA of the CDR3 is TGTGCCAGCAGCTTGGCGGGTACTGGAAACACCATATATTTT. Protein sequence: CASSLAGTGNTIYF.